This TCR beta chain came from a study of OX40 agonist ivuxolimab in advanced cancers. About the study: Cohort: about 80% men, mean age around 61, aged roughly 23 to 79.

Germline assignment: CDR1 MNHNS and CDR2 SASEGT. The CDR3 runs to 15 residues. V was cut by 6 bases and J by 0 bases, with 15 bases left in between. Study results and limitations: At doses 0.1 to 3.0 mg/kg, CD4+ and CD8+ clones expanded.

This clone was detected only once. The target antigen is unknown. Sequencing used immunoSEQ multiplex PCR; TCRdb keeps in-frame clones, though not all of them. The sample carries around 40,000 clones, 80% to 90% recorded once. The material was CD4+ or CD8+ T cells sorted from blood, obtained in a trial of the OX40 agonist ivuxolimab. The chain joins TRBV6-1 to TRBJ2-7; a weak D match, TRBD1 (6 bases). This receptor was identified in an adult with an advanced solid tumor such as melanoma, head and neck, liver or kidney cancer. CDR3 residues: CASSTAGASSYEQYF. CDR3 bases: TGTGCCAGCAGCACCGCAGGGGCGAGCTCCTACGAGCAGTACTTC.